One and the same sample provided the 19 T cell receptor beta chains below, sequenced in a study of T cells in Graves' hyperthyroidism and ophthalmopathy. Regions amplified from RNA transcripts were the TCR beta CDR3 regions. HTBI primers were employed in a first-round RT-PCR of the TCR CDR3. Using its own MiXCR run on the multiplex PCR reads, TCRdb lists one record per CDR3 protein. In the table there are 700,000 or so distinct CDR3 sequences, approximately 16% of which are singletons. Sequenced input: blood. Receptors were obtained from a man younger than 35 with Graves' hyperthyroidism.

This clonotype came up many times. This sequence joins TRBV27 and TRBJ2-2; 9 nucleotides match TRBD1. This CDR3 has 15 residues. V dropped 6 bases and J dropped 6; count of bases not matched to a gene: 8. The germline CDR1 and CDR2 sequences are MNHEY and SMNVEV (reference sequence). CDR3 sequence reads: CASSRNRGQAGELFF. The CDR3 DNA sequence: TGTGCCAGCAGCCGAAACAGGGGGCAGGCCGGGGAGCTGTTTTTT.

Many counts were recorded for this clonotype. This rearrangement joins TRBV28 to TRBJ1-1; perhaps TRBD1 as D (5 bases). V gave up 5 bases and J gave up 9 bases, with 10 bases separating them. Looked up from germline, CDR1 is MDHEN and CDR2 is SYDVKM. The CDR3 length is 11 residues. The DNA for the CDR3 is TGTGCCAGCAGTCCCGGGGCCCAAGCTTTCTTT. Its translation: CASSPGAQAFF.

The rearrangement uses TRBV14 and TRBJ2-3; unclear D gene. The germline gives CDR1 SGHDN, CDR2 FVKESK. V lost 1 base and J 4 bases, leaving 12 bases between the germline ends. There are 15 residues in the CDR3. CDR3 bases: TGTGCCAGCAGCCAAGGAGTTACCCCCTCAGATACGCAGTATTTT. Its translation is CASSQGVTPSDTQYF.

The genes are TRBV20-1 and TRBJ2-7, with TRBD2 matching over 7 bases. CDR1 DFQATT and CDR2 SNEGSKA come from the germline V gene (reference sequence). The CDR3 sequence is 14 residues long. J lost 7 bases, V lost 3 bases, and 12 bases had no gene match. The CDR3 DNA is TGCAGTGCTAGTGGGGCTAGCGGAGCAAGGGAGCAGTACTTC. As protein: CSASGASGAREQYF.

The table lists this clonotype with a few counts. The genes are TRBV20-1 and TRBJ2-3, with TRBD2 matching over 7 bases. Germline CDR1 reads DFQATT; CDR2 reads SNEGSKA (reference sequence). CDR3 length equals 15 residues. Trimming took 2 bases from V and 6 from J; bases not matched to a gene: 11. CDR3 amino acids: CSARRIVAGFDTQYF. CDR3 nucleotide sequence: TGCAGTGCTAGACGTATAGTAGCGGGCTTTGATACGCAGTATTTT.

This clonotype was counted many times. V usage is TRBV28 and J usage is TRBJ2-5, with D maybe TRBD2 (5 bases). The CDR3 loop spans 13 amino acids. Trimming took off 4 bases at V and 1 base at J, with 7 bases between the two ends. Germline V lookup: CDR1 MDHEN, CDR2 SYDVKM. The CDR3 sequence is CASSSGIQETQYF. CDR3 sequence (DNA): TGTGCCAGCAGTTCCGGGATCCAAGAGACCCAGTACTTC.

This clonotype was seen a few times. J is TRBJ1-2 and V is TRBV12-3 or TRBV12-4; D gene ambiguous. V lost 3 bases, J lost 3 bases, and 11 bases lay in between. CDR3 size: 14 residues. CDR3 residues: CASSFFSSDYGYTF. The CDR3 DNA is TGTGCCAGCAGTTTTTTCTCGTCGGACTATGGCTACACCTTC.

V and J are TRBV20-1 and TRBJ1-5; TRBD1 is a possible D gene (5 bases). Trimming removed 0 bases at V and 0 bases at J, with 21 bases between. Germline V lookup: CDR1 DFQATT, CDR2 SNEGSKA (reference sequence). The CDR3 is 19 residues long. CDR3 nucleotides: TGCAGTGCTAGAGAGCGTCGAAGGGGCCGTCGAGATAGCAATCAGCCCCAGCATTTT. Translation: CSARERRRGRRDSNQPQHF.

This clonotype was seen repeatedly, ten times or more. One end of the junction does not line up with germline, which may come from a read error. CDR3 sequence reads: CASREDGFEQYF. For the CDR3, the DNA is TGTGCCAGCAGAGAAGACGGATTTGAGCAGTACTTC. The rearrangement links TRBV2 to TRBJ2-7; no reliable D call. Germline-derived CDR1 and CDR2 are SNHLY and FYNNEI. CDR3 length: 12 residues. Based on the CDR3 plus reference TRBV2 and TRBJ2-7, the full variable domain is EPEVTQTPSHQVTQMGQEVILRCVPISNHLYFYWYRQILGQKVEFLVSFYNNEISEKSEIFDDQFSVERPDGSNFTLKIRSTKLEDSAMYFCASREDGFEQYFGPGTRLTVT.

The sample holds a few counts of this clonotype. The chain links TRBV20-1 to TRBJ2-2, with TRBD2 identical over 7 bases. The J segment lost 7 bases and the V segment lost 4 bases, leaving 12 bases of the junction unmatched. Germline V gene lookup returns CDR1 DFQATT and CDR2 SNEGSKA (reference sequence). There are 15 residues in the CDR3. CDR3 protein: CSATLAGAYGGELFF. The CDR3 DNA is TGCAGTGCTACCCTGGCGGGAGCGTATGGCGGGGAGCTGTTTTTT.

This clonotype was observed at least ten times. The chain links TRBV11-1 to TRBJ1-6, with D possibly being TRBD1 (6 bases). CDR3 length: 14 residues. CDR1 is SGHAT, CDR2 FQDESV, per germline (reference sequence). Trimming stripped 3 bases from V and 8 bases from J, with 11 bases between. Written as DNA, the CDR3 is TGTGCCAGCAGCTTTGACAGGAATCATTCACCCCTCCACTTT. Amino acids: CASSFDRNHSPLHF.

The J gene is TRBJ1-2, the V gene TRBV9; 7 bases map to TRBD1. Germline CDR1 reads SGDLS; CDR2 reads YYNGEE. J was trimmed by 7 bases and V by 4 bases; bases with no gene match: 7. The CDR3 totals 13 residues. CDR3 loop: CASSNRQGRGYTF. The CDR3 DNA reads TGTGCCAGCAGCAACAGACAGGGTCGTGGCTACACCTTC.

This clonotype was seen many times. The V call is TRBV12-3 or TRBV12-4, the J call TRBJ2-5; 7 positions match TRBD2. J gave up 1 base and V 7 bases, and 12 bases lay outside the gene matches. CDR3 length equals 16 residues. In nucleotides, the CDR3 is TGTGCCAGCACCCAAGGGGCGGGGGTAGCCCAAGAGACCCAGTACTTC. It codes for CASTQGAGVAQETQYF.

This clonotype was recorded a few times. This sequence joins TRBV29-1 and TRBJ2-7, with TRBD2 matching over 11 bases. V lost 7 bases to trimming and J lost 6 bases; unmatched junction nucleotides: 14. Germline-derived CDR1 and CDR2 are SQVTM and ANQGSEA. The CDR3 has 15 residues. The CDR3 coding sequence is TGCAGCGCCGGAGGGTTGGTAGCGGGAGGGGGCGAGCAGTACTTC. Amino acids: CSAGGLVAGGGEQYF.

The chain links TRBV7-9 to TRBJ2-4, with 10 bases that match TRBD1. Per germline, CDR1 SEHNR and CDR2 FQNEAQ (reference sequence). The CDR3 has 16 amino acids. V shed 1 base and J 3 bases; nucleotides not matched to a gene: 3. The CDR3 is CASSLGRTGGKNIQYF. In DNA form, the CDR3 reads TGTGCCAGCAGCTTAGGTCGGACAGGGGGCAAAAACATTCAGTACTTC.

The sample holds many counts of this clonotype. The CDR3 DNA reads as TGTGCCAGCAGTTCCGGGACAGACGTCGCCAAAAACATTCAGTACTTC. It yields the protein CASSSGTDVAKNIQYF. The chain is built from TRBV12-3 or TRBV12-4 and TRBJ2-4; 7 nucleotides match TRBD1. The CDR3 is 16 residues long. J gave up 1 base and V 4 bases, and 7 bases lay outside the gene matches.

This clonotype was counted a few times. This rearrangement joins TRBV19 to TRBJ2-1; tentative D call: TRBD1 (6 bases). This CDR3 is 14 amino acids long. Per germline, CDR1 LNHDA and CDR2 SQIVND (reference sequence). Trimming left V 3 bases short and J 10 bases short, with 16 bases between. The CDR3 nucleotides read TGTGCCAGTAGTATTTCGAAGGGGGATTCGGAGCAGTTCTTC. It yields the protein CASSISKGDSEQFF.

This clonotype was seen ten or more times. The rearrangement links TRBV18 to TRBJ1-5, with D perhaps TRBD1 (5 bases). CDR1 and CDR2 from the germline V gene are KGHSH and LQKENI. The CDR3 is 15 residues long. Trimming cost V 8 bases and J 2 bases, with 16 bases left between them. As DNA, the CDR3 is TGTGCCAGCAGCCCCGGGACGGGTGGCAATCAGCCCCAGCATTTT. It translates to CASSPGTGGNQPQHF.

This clonotype was detected a few times. The chain is built from TRBV5-1 and TRBJ2-1; 7 bases agree with TRBD2. J gave up 4 bases and V 2 bases, and 9 bases lay outside the gene matches. The CDR3 runs 16 residues. Germline CDR1 and CDR2: SGHRS and YFSETQ. CDR3 residues: CASSFTASGKYNEQFF. The CDR3 DNA follows: TGCGCCAGCAGCTTTACGGCTAGCGGAAAATACAATGAGCAGTTCTTC. Together with reference TRBV5-1 and TRBJ2-1, the CDR3 gives the full variable domain: KAGVTQTPRYLIKTRGQQVTLSCSPISGHRSVSWYQQTPGQGLQFLFEYFSETQRNKGNFPGRFSGRQFSNSRSEMNVSTLELGDSALYLCASSFTASGKYNEQFFGPGTRLTVL.